This TCR beta chain was identified in a study of spatial heterogeneity in lung cancer. At the level of the study: The study consistently detected more beta-chain than alpha-chain sequences.

Only a few counts were recorded for this clonotype. Per the germline V gene, CDR1 is PRHDT and CDR2 is FYEKMQ (reference sequence). The CDR3 runs 14 residues. V shed 2 bases and J shed 3 bases, with 10 bases lying between them. TCRdb re-analysed the 5' RACE reads in MiXCR, keeping a single row per CDR3 protein. The data show tens of thousands of distinct CDR3 sequences, more than 10% seen once. The time point was: sample taken at primary tumor resection. The study sequenced unsorted whole RNA from tumor, nontumor lung or frozen PBMC. The J gene is TRBJ2-5, the V gene TRBV13; TRBD2 might be the D (6 bases). The input for sequencing was PBMCs, taken at surgery. The receptor was derived from a male donor with early-stage non-small cell lung cancer. This CDR3 reads CASSLWAGKETQYF. The CDR3 DNA is TGTGCCAGCAGCTTATGGGCGGGGAAAGAGACCCAGTACTTC.